This TCR beta chain was observed in a study of blood T cell repertoires in COVID-19. Overall study: Italy, Spain and the United States were the sources of the convalescent and acute COVID-19 samples. The cDNA or gDNA used as material had been derived from T cells, B-cell-depleted T cells, or PBMCs.

The CDR3 runs 13 residues. Trimming took 4 bases from V and 7 from J; bases not matched to a gene: 6. CDR1 SGDLS and CDR2 YYNGEE come from the germline V gene. Authors' data handling: Estimated nucleated cell counts came from reference gene primer amplification. Measured with immunoSEQ multiplex PCR; TCRdb has only the in-frame clones, and not every one. That table is the source of V, J and clone size, and D and trimming were worked out from the DNA. The profile shows 100,000 to 150,000 clones, around 86% of them singletons. V gene TRBV9 combines with J gene TRBJ1-2; 8 bases match TRBD1. The receptor was isolated from a man aged 35 to 55 with acute or convalescent COVID-19. Sequencing input: peripheral blood. This chain's CDR3 is CASSSRTGFGYTF. CDR3 in DNA: TGTGCCAGCAGCAGCCGGACAGGGTTTGGCTACACCTTC.